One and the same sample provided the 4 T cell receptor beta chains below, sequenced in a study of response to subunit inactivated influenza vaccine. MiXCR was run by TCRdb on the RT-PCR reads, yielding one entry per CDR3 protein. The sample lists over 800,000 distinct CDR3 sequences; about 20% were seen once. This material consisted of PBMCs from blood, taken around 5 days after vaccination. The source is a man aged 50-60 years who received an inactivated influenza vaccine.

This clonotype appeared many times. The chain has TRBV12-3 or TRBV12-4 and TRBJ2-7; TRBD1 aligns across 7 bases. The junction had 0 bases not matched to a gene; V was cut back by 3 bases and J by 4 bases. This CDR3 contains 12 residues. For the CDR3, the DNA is TGTGCCAGCAGTTTCAGGGGGTACGAGCAGTACTTC. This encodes CASSFRGYEQYF.

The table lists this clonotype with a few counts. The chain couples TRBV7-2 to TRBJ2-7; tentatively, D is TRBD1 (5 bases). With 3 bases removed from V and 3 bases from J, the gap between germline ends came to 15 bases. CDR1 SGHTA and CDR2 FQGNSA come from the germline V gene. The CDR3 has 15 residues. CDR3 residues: CASSFDRNTLYEQYF. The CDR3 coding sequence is TGTGCCAGCAGCTTTGACAGAAACACACTCTACGAGCAGTACTTC. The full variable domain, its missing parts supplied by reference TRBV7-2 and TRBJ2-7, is GAGVSQSPSNKVTEKGKDVELRCDPISGHTALYWYRQSLGQGLEFLIYFQGNSAPDKSGLPSDRFSAERTGGSVSTLTIQRTQQEDSAVYLCASSFDRNTLYEQYFGPGTRLTVT.

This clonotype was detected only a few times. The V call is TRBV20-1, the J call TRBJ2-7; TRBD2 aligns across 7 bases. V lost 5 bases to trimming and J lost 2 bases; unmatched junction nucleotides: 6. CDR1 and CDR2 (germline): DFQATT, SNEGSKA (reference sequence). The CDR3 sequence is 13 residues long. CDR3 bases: TGCAGTGCTCTTAGCGGGTATACCTACGAGCAGTACTTC. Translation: CSALSGYTYEQYF.

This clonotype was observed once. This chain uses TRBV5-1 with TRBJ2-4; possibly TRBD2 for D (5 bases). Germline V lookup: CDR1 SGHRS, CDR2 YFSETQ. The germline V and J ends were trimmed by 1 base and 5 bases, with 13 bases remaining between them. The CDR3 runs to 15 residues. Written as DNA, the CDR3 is TGCGCCAGCAGCTTGTACGGTGAGGGAGAAAACATTCAGTACTTC. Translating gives CASSLYGEGENIQYF.